Below, one T cell receptor beta chain is given with its context. Its matching antigen is unknown. Only in-frame clones appear in the TCRdb table, and some are missing; sequencing was by immunoSEQ multiplex PCR. Among about 350,000 clones listed, around nine tenths were seen once. The sample originates from a study of Ad26.COV2.S vaccination and SARS-CoV-2 variants. At the level of the study: Enrolled in COV1001, the donor was in the Ad26.COV2.S trial arm, which received the vaccine. Dosing was one shot or two shots 56 days apart.

Regarding treatment: about 20 received Ad26.COV2.S at low or high dose, single or two shots; several received placebo; per-sample allocation not given. Day 63 after the first vaccine or placebo injection was the time point for sampling. Trimming cost V 1 base and J 4 bases, with 10 bases left between them. Germline V gene sequence: CDR1 KGHSH, CDR2 LQKENI. The CDR3 length is 14 residues. The study, taken as a whole, reports: Measurement of non-spike TCR breadth gave similar results in vaccine and placebo recipients. Considerable breadth of spike-specific CD8+ and CD4+ T cell responses has reportedly been documented following vaccination.

Sequences were derived from peripheral blood, sampled in a trial of Ad26.COV2.S vaccine versus placebo. This clonotype was sampled from a person between 18 and 60 years old who received the Ad26.COV2.S COVID-19 vaccine or a placebo. This chain joins TRBV18 and TRBJ2-5; D assignment may be TRBD1 or TRBD2 (5 bases each). CDR3 sequence: CASSPRGVSETQYF. As DNA, the CDR3 is TGTGCCAGCTCACCACGAGGGGTTTCAGAGACCCAGTACTTC.